These 7 T cell receptor beta chains came from one sample sequenced in a study of T cell repertoires in cytomegalovirus infection. TCRdb itself ran the reads through MiXCR, one entry per CDR3 protein. The repertoire includes roughly 640,000 distinct CDR3 sequences, approximately 24% of them detected once, and 8% sits in the top ten. Sequencing was carried out using CD8+ T cells from PBMCs. Receptors originate from a human donor in good health (CMV status not recorded). Some clones in this sample may be carry-over from other donors' samples.

This clonotype was seen only a few times. The gene calls are TRBV14 and TRBJ2-7; D unclear. Between the trimmed V and J ends, which lost 1 base and 3 bases, there was a span of 13 bases. The CDR3 has 15 amino acids. The germline V gene encodes CDR1 SGHDN and CDR2 FVKESK. CDR3 amino acids: CASSQGRGNFYEQYF. CDR3 in DNA: TGTGCCAGCAGCCAAGGGAGAGGAAATTTCTACGAGCAGTACTTC.

This clonotype was observed a few times. The rearrangement links TRBV12-3 or TRBV12-4 to TRBJ2-2; 10 bases map to TRBD2. Germline trimming cut 2 bases from V and 0 bases from J; bases unmatched to any gene: 9. The CDR3 contains 19 residues. In DNA, the CDR3 is TGTGCCAGCAGTTTATCTCCTAGCGGGGGCCTCACGAACACCGGGGAGCTGTTTTTT. This sequence encodes CASSLSPSGGLTNTGELFF.

This clonotype was observed a handful of times. The rearrangement joins TRBV6-2 or TRBV6-3 to TRBJ1-2; TRBD1 might be the D (5 bases). Per the germline V gene, CDR1 is MNHEY and CDR2 is SVGEGT. CDR3 size: 14 residues. V was clipped by 0 bases and J by 3 bases, with 8 bases between them. The DNA for the CDR3 is TGTGCCAGCAGTTACTCGACAGATTACTATGGCTACACCTTC. This encodes CASSYSTDYYGYTF.

In its sample, this clonotype was seen a few times. The V and J genes are TRBV29-1 and TRBJ1-1; tentative D call: TRBD1 (5 bases). The germline CDR1 and CDR2 sequences are SQVTM and ANQGSEA. This CDR3 is 11 amino acids long. The V end was cut by 6 bases, the J end by 6 bases, with 11 bases between. This CDR3 is CSVHTGPEAFF. The CDR3 region has the DNA TGCAGCGTCCACACAGGTCCTGAAGCTTTCTTT.

Many counts were recorded for this clonotype. V and J are TRBV7-9 and TRBJ2-7; TRBD1 aligns across 9 bases. Germline lookup yields CDR1 SEHNR and CDR2 FQNEAQ (reference sequence). The CDR3 is 17 residues long. Germline trimming cut 1 base from V and 6 bases from J; bases unmatched to any gene: 13. The CDR3 DNA sequence: TGTGCCAGCAGCTTAGGGCGGGACAGGGCCCCGAAGAGCGAGCAGTACGTC. This translates into CASSLGRDRAPKSEQYV.

The rearrangement uses TRBV10-3 and TRBJ1-2; the D gene is possibly TRBD1 (5 bases). CDR3 size: 12 residues. CDR1 is ENHRY, CDR2 SYGVKD, per germline. Trimming pared 8 bases from V and 8 bases from J, leaving 15 bases between. The CDR3 nucleotides read TGTGCCATCCTCGAGGGGCCCGACGGCTACACCTTC. It is translated as CAILEGPDGYTF.

The V call is TRBV6-5, the J call TRBJ2-3, with a tentative D call TRBD1 (5 bases). V shed 4 bases and J shed 5 bases, with 10 bases lying between them. CDR3 length: 13 amino acids. CDR1 is MNHEY, CDR2 SVGAGI, per germline. Written as DNA, the CDR3 is TGTGCCAGCAGTTTTTCAGGGAAAGATACGCAGTATTTT. Amino acids: CASSFSGKDTQYF.